Described below is a single T cell receptor beta chain sequence and its context. Its specificity is not known. These data come from a study of blood T cells in healthy people across ages. Trimming shortened V by 5 bases and J by 1 base, and 9 bases separated the two germline ends. The length of the CDR3 is 15 residues. Germline values: CDR1 MNHNY, CDR2 SVGAGI (reference sequence). PBMCs were isolated at a quantity of at least 6 million per sample. Then a second PCR, running roughly 6 to 12 cycles, was carried out with a sample-barcoded 5' primer and a J-beta primer mix. Each CDR3 protein is one row after TCRdb ran MiXCR on the 5' RACE reads. The table records about 830,000 distinct CDR3 sequences, about three fifths of them present only once. The study's findings and limits: Per million T cells, TCR beta diversity dropped about linearly as age rose.

The chain employs TRBV6-6 and TRBJ2-6; D is unresolved. This clonotype originated in a man younger than 45 in good health. Sequencing used blood. As DNA, the CDR3 is TGTGCCAGCAGTCCCTTTCTATCTGGGGCCAACGTCCTGACTTTC. Translated: CASSPFLSGANVLTF.